The table lists the clone carrying this T cell receptor beta chain with a few counts. This specimen belongs to a study of control samples from healthy donors and cancer patients. The CDR3 sequence is 15 residues long. V was trimmed by 0 bases and J by 2 bases, leaving 9 bases between them. Germline values: CDR1 SGHDT, CDR2 YYEEEE. Some clones are missing from TCRdb's copy, which holds only in-frame ones; the method was immunoSEQ multiplex PCR. The repertoire consists of about 84,000 clones, with 65% to 90% occurring once and the leading ten covering approximately 10%. The source material was PBMCs. The clonotype comes from a man aged 55 to 70 with head and neck cancer. The chain carries TRBV5-6 and TRBJ1-5; D possibly corresponds to TRBD1 (5 bases). The CDR3 DNA reads TGTGCCAGCAGCTTGGGGGTAGGGGGCAATCAGCCCCAGCATTTT. This gives the protein CASSLGVGGNQPQHF.